The 14 T cell receptor beta chains listed next were all sequenced from one sample in a study of T cells expressing NK-cell markers. After re-calling the 5' RACE reads, TCRdb lists one entry per CDR3 protein, DNA absent. This sample contains some 410,000 distinct CDR3 sequences. Sample: blood T cells: a sorted CD56 or NKG2C T cell subset, CD4+ or CD8+ T cells, or bulk PBMC T cells (not recorded which). All receptors derive from a woman between 18 and 70 years old in good health.

V is TRBV6-1 and J is TRBJ2-4; the D call of TRBD1 rests on TCRdb alone, since no DNA is present to check it. CDR3 length equals 16 residues. The germline CDR1 and CDR2 sequences are MNHNS and SASEGT. This CDR3 reads CASSPRSTLAKNIQYF.

The chain joins TRBV7-2 to TRBJ2-7; without DNA, the TCRdb call of TRBD2 cannot be checked. The CDR3 has 16 residues. Per the germline V gene, CDR1 is SGHTA and CDR2 is FQGNSA. The chain's CDR3 is CASSLSSGRNGYEQYF.

The chain carries TRBV29-1 and TRBJ2-3; the D call of TRBD1 rests on TCRdb alone, since no DNA is present to check it. The CDR3 sequence is 13 residues long. Per germline, CDR1 SQVTM and CDR2 ANQGSEA. CDR3 amino acids: CSVRRAGYYTQYF.

The gene calls are TRBV11-3 and TRBJ2-1; TCRdb's D call, TRBD2, is unchecked because there is no DNA. The CDR3 runs 15 residues. Germline V gives CDR1 SGHNT, CDR2 YENEEA. This CDR3 is CASSWSADSGEEQFF. Full variable domain (remainder filled in from reference TRBV11-3 and TRBJ2-1): EAGVVQSPRYKIIEKKQPVAFWCNPISGHNTLYWYLQNLGQGPELLIRYENEEAVDDSQLPKDRFSAERLKGVDSTLKIQPAELGDSAVYLCASSWSADSGEEQFFGPGTRLTVL.

The V and J genes are TRBV4-3 and TRBJ2-2; no DNA is available, so the TRBD1 call from TCRdb remains unchecked. Per the germline V gene, CDR1 is LGHNA and CDR2 is YSLEER. The CDR3 extends over 16 amino acids. The CDR3: CASSDSGAEYGGELFF.

The chain has TRBV11-3 and TRBJ1-1. This CDR3 has 13 amino acids. Germline CDR1 reads SGHNT; CDR2 reads YENEEA. CDR3 amino acids: CASSRTANTEAFF.

The gene calls are TRBV28 and TRBJ2-2; without DNA, the TCRdb call of TRBD2 cannot be checked. This CDR3 has 15 amino acids. Germline V lookup: CDR1 MDHEN, CDR2 SYDVKM. CDR3 in amino acids: CASSSPAGVTGELFF. The variable domain in full, completed from reference TRBV28 and TRBJ2-2, reads DVKVTQSSRYLVKRTGEKVFLECVQDMDHENMFWYRQDPGLGLRLIYFSYDVKMKEKGDIPEGYSVSREKKERFSLILESASTNQTSMYLCASSSPAGVTGELFFGEGSRLTVL.

The chain has TRBV6-1 and TRBJ2-1; the D gene TCRdb calls, TRBD2, cannot be checked with no DNA. The CDR3 totals 17 residues. Germline V lookup: CDR1 MNHNS, CDR2 SASEGT. The CDR3 loop is CASSPGLAGSFYNEQFF.

This chain links TRBV12-5 with TRBJ2-3; the D gene TCRdb calls, TRBD2, cannot be checked with no DNA. Germline V gene sequence: CDR1 LGHNT, CDR2 FRNRAP. The CDR3 sequence is 15 residues long. The CDR3 spells CASGLGSGGGDTQYF.

The rearrangement joins TRBV7-9 to TRBJ1-4. The CDR3 runs to 14 residues. Germline CDR1 is SEHNR and CDR2 is FQNEAQ (reference sequence). CDR3: CASSPDNEGEKLFF.

The V and J genes are TRBV7-8 and TRBJ2-1; TCRdb's D gene call, TRBD2, goes unchecked for lack of DNA. This CDR3 is built from 15 residues. Looked up from germline, CDR1 is SGHVS and CDR2 is FQNEAQ. CDR3 region: CASSLVGGPGGEQFF.

J is TRBJ2-5 and V is TRBV12-5; there is no DNA to check the TCRdb D call of TRBD2. The germline V gene has CDR1 LGHNT and CDR2 FRNRAP. The CDR3 is 13 amino acids. CDR3 amino acids: CASGPNGQETQYF.

The chain recombines TRBV12-3 or TRBV12-4 with TRBJ1-5; TCRdb gives TRBD1 as the D gene, but with no DNA this cannot be confirmed. CDR3 size: 14 residues. The CDR3 is CASSLQGNNQPQHF.

CDR3: CASSPPSGVVEKLFF. The chain couples TRBV18 to TRBJ1-4; TCRdb outputs TRBD1, but without DNA this stays unchecked. Germline V gene lookup returns CDR1 KGHSH and CDR2 LQKENI. The CDR3 runs 15 residues. The complete variable domain, with remaining parts taken from reference TRBV18 and TRBJ1-4, reads NAGVMQNPRHLVRRRGQEARLRCSPMKGHSHVYWYRQLPEEGLKFMVYLQKENIIDESGMPKERFSAEFPKEGPSILRIQQVVRGDSAAYFCASSPPSGVVEKLFFGSGTQLSVL.